Below, one T cell receptor (beta chain) is given with its context. This CDR3 comprises 18 residues. Germline CDR1 and CDR2: SGHAT and FQDESV (reference sequence). V gave up 2 bases and J gave up 10 bases, with 24 bases separating them. The sample is drawn from a study of response to subunit inactivated influenza vaccine. MiXCR, applied by TCRdb to the RT-PCR reads, yields one record per CDR3 protein. The table records a few hundred thousand distinct CDR3 sequences, roughly 22% of them present only once. The TCR sequence derives from a man aged 50 to 69 who received an inactivated influenza vaccine. Here the sequenced sample was PBMCs from blood, taken approximately 22 months after vaccination. This chain links TRBV11-1 with TRBJ1-6; no clear D. CDR3 protein: CASSLYPRQAGLGSPLHF. The CDR3 DNA is TGTGCCAGCAGCTTATACCCCCGCCAGGCGGGATTGGGCTCACCCCTCCACTTT.